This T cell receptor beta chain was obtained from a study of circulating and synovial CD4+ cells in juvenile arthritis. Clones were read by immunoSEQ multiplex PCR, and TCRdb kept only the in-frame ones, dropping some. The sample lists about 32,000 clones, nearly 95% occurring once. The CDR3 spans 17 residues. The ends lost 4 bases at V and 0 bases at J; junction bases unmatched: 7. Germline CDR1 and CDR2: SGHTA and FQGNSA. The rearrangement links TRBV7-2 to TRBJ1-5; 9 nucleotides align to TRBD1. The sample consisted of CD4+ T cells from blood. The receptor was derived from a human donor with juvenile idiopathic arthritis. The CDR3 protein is CASSSRQGVYSNQPQHF. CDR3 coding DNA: TGTGCCAGCAGCTCGAGACAGGGGGTATATAGCAATCAGCCCCAGCATTTT.